This record covers a single T cell receptor beta chain. In the source study's methods: Counts of nucleated cells, estimated from reference gene primer amplification, were obtained. Produced via immunoSEQ multiplex PCR; TCRdb's table is partial and in-frame only. V and J calls and clone size are those listed in that table; D and trimming were worked out from the DNA. The sample contains approximately 38,000 clones, approximately 88% of which appear only once. The data belong to a study of blood T cell repertoires in COVID-19. Study-wide context: Samples came from the United States, Italy and Spain, spanning acute and convalescent COVID-19. Sources were T cells, B-cell-depleted T cells, or PBMCs; the material itself was cDNA or gDNA.

Input material: peripheral blood. The source of this sequence is a human donor in a cohort sampled during active COVID-19.

The CDR3 DNA sequence: TGTGCCAGCAGTGACAGGGTCCGGGAGCAGTACTTC. Its protein product is CASSDRVREQYF. V is TRBV12-3 or TRBV12-4 and J is TRBJ2-7; 7 bases line up with TRBD1. The CDR3 sequence is 12 residues long. V shed 5 bases, J shed 7 bases, and the junction held 5 bases outside the gene matches.